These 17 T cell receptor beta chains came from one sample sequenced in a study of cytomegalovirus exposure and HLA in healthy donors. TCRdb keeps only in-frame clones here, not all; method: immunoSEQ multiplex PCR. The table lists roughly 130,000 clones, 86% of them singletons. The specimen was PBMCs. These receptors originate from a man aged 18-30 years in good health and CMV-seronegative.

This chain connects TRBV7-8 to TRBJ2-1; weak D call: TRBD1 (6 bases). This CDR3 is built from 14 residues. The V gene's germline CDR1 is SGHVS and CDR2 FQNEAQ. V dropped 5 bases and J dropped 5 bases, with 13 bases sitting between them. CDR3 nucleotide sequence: TGTGCCAGCAGCCGACGTCGGACAGACAATGAGCAGTTCTTC. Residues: CASSRRRTDNEQFF.

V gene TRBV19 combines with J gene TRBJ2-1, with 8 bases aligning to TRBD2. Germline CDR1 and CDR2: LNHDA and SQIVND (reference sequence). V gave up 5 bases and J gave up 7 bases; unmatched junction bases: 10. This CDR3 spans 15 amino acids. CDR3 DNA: TGTGCCAGTAGTCCCCCAGGGATAGCGGGGAATGAGCAGTTCTTC. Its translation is CASSPPGIAGNEQFF.

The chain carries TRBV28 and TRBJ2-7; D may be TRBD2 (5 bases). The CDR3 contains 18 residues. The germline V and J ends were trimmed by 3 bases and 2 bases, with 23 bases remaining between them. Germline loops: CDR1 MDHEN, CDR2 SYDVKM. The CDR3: CASSFGLAGGPATYEQYF. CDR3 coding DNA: TGTGCCAGCAGTTTTGGTTTGGCAGGAGGACCCGCAACCTACGAGCAGTACTTC.

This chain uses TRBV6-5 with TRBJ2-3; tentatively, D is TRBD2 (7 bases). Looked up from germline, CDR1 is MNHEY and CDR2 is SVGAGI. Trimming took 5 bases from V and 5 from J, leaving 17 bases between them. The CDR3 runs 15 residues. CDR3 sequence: CASSPPGGQIDTQYF. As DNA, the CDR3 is TGTGCCAGCAGTCCCCCGGGGGGCCAAATAGATACGCAGTATTTT.

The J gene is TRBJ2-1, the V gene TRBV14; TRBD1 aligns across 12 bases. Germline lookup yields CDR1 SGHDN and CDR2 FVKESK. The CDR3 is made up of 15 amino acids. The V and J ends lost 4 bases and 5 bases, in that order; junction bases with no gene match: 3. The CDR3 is CASSPRDRGHNEQFF. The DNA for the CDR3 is TGTGCCAGCAGCCCCCGGGACAGGGGGCACAATGAGCAGTTCTTC. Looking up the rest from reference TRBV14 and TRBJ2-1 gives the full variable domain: EAGVTQFPSHSVIEKGQTVTLRCDPISGHDNLYWYRRVMGKEIKFLLHFVKESKQDESGMPNNRFLAERTGGTYSTLKVQPAELEDSGVYFCASSPRDRGHNEQFFGPGTRLTVL.

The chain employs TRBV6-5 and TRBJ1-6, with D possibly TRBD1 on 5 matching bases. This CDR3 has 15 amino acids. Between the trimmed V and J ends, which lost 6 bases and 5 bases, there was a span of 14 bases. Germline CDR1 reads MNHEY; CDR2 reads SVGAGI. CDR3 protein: CASSPYRNNNSPLHF. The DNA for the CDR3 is TGTGCCAGCAGCCCCTACAGGAACAATAATTCACCCCTCCACTTT.

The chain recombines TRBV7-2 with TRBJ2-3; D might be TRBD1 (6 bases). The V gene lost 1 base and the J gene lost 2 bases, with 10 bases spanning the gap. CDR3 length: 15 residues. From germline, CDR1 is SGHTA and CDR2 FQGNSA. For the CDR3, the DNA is TGTGCCAGCAGCTTAGGGGGGCCCAACACAGATACGCAGTATTTT. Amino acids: CASSLGGPNTDTQYF.

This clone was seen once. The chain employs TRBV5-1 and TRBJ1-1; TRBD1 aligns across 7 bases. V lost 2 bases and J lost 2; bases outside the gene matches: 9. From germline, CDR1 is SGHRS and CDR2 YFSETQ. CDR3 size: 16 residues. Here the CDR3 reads CASSLNQGVYNTEAFF. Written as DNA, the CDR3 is TGCGCCAGCAGCTTAAATCAGGGGGTGTACAACACTGAAGCTTTCTTT.

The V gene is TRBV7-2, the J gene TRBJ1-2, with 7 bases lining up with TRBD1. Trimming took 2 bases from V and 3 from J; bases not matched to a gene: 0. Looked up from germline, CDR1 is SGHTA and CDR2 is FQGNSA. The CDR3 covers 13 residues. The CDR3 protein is CASSLTGDYGYTF. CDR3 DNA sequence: TGTGCCAGCAGCTTAACAGGGGACTATGGCTACACCTTC.

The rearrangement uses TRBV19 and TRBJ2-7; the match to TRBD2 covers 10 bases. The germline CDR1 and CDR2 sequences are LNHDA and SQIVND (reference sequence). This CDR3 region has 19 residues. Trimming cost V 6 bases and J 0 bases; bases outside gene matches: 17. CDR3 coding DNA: TGTGCCAGTAGCACAACCGGCGGTGTTAGCGGGAGGTCCTCCTACGAGCAGTACTTC. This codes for CASSTTGGVSGRSSYEQYF.

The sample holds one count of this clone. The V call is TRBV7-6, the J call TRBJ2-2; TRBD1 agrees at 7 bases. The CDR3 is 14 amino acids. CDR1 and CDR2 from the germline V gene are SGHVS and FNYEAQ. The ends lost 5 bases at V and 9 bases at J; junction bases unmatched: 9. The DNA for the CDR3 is TGTGCCAGCAGCCCACGGACAGGCCCGCGGGAGCTGTTTTTT. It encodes CASSPRTGPRELFF.

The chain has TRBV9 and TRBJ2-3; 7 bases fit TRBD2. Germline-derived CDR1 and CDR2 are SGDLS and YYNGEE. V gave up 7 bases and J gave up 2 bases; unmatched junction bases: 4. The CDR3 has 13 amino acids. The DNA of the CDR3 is TGTGCCAGCGGGGAGCGGGACACAGATACGCAGTATTTT. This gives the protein CASGERDTDTQYF.

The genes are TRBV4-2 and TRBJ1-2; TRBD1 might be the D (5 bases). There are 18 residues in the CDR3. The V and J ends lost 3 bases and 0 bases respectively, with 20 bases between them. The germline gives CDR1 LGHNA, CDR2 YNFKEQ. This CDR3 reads CASSQAPGGIRANYGYTF. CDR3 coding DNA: TGTGCCAGCAGCCAGGCCCCGGGGGGGATCCGAGCTAACTATGGCTACACCTTC.

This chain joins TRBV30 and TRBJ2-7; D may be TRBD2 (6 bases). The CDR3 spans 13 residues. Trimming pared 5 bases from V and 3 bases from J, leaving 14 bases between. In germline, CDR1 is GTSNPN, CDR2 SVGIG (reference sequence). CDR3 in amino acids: CAWAPGGGYEQYF. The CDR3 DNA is TGTGCCTGGGCCCCCGGGGGAGGCTACGAGCAGTACTTC. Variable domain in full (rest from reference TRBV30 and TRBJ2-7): SQTIHQWPATLVQPVGSPLSLECTVEGTSNPNLYWYRQAAGRGLQLLFYSVGIGQISSEVPQNLSASRPQDRQFILSSKKLLLSDSGFYLCAWAPGGGYEQYFGPGTRLTVT.

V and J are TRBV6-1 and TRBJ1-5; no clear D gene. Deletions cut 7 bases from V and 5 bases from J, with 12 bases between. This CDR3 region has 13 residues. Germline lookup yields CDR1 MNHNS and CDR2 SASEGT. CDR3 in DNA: TGTGCCAGCACGGACTATCGGCATCAGCCCCAGCATTTT. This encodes CASTDYRHQPQHF.

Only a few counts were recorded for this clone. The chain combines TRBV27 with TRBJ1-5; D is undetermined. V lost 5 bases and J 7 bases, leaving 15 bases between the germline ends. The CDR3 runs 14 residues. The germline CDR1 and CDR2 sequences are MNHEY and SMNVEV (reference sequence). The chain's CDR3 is CASSRSPDIQPQHF. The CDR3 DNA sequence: TGTGCCAGCAGTCGATCCCCAGATATACAGCCCCAGCATTTT.

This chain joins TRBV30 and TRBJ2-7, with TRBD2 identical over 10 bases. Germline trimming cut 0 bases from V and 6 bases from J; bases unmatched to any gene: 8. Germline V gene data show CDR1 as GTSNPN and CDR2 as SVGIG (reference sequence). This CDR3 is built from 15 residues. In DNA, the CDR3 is TGTGCCTGGAGTGTACAGTTAGCGGGAGGAAGCGAGCAGTACTTC. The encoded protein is CAWSVQLAGGSEQYF.